This TCR beta chain is drawn from a study of blood T cell repertoires in COVID-19. Profiled with immunoSEQ multiplex PCR; TCRdb holds only in-frame clones, not every one. The sample holds approximately 390,000 clones, 85% to 90% seen once. V lost 0 bases and J 8 bases, leaving 2 bases between the germline ends. The CDR3 sequence is 11 residues long. Germline V gene data show CDR1 as MNHNS and CDR2 as SASEGT. This clonotype originated in a woman in her 50s who had recovered from COVID-19. Sequenced material: PBMCs or T cells enriched from blood (not recorded which). This rearrangement joins TRBV6-1 to TRBJ2-1; D call uncertain. The CDR3 DNA reads TGTGCCAGCAGTGAAGCCTATGAGCAGTTCTTC. It specifies CASSEAYEQFF.